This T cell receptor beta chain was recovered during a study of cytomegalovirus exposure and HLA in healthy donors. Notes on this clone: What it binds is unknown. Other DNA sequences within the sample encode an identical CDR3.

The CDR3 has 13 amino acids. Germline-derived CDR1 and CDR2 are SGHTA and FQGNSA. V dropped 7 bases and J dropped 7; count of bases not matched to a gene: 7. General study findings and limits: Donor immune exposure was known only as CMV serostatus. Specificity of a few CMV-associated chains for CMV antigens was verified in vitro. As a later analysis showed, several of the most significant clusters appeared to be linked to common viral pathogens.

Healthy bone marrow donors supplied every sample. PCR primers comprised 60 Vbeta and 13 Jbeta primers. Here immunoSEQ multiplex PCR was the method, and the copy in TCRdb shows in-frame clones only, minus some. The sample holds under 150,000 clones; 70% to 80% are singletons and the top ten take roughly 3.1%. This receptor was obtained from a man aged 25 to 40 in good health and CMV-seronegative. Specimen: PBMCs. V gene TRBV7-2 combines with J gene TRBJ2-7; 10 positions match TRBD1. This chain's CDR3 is CASTRDRGDEQYF. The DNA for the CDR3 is TGTGCCAGCACCCGGGACAGGGGTGATGAGCAGTACTTC. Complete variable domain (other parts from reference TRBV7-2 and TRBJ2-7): GAGVSQSPSNKVTEKGKDVELRCDPISGHTALYWYRQSLGQGLEFLIYFQGNSAPDKSGLPSDRFSAERTGGSVSTLTIQRTQQEDSAVYLCASTRDRGDEQYFGPGTRLTVT.